A selection of T cell receptor beta chains follows, all from one sample in a study of T cell responses to AZD1222 COVID-19 vaccine. Sequencing was performed with immunoSEQ multiplex PCR; in TCRdb, only in-frame clones are kept and a portion is missing. The data show 120,000 or so clones, about 90% seen once. Sequenced here: peripheral blood, sampled on day 0 of MenACWY control vaccination. Source of these receptors: an adult in good health. The CDR3 runs from the conserved cysteine through the conserved F or W. The D gene is left open where the match is weak. Some rows mark clone size as missing; the rest say once, few, many or name a class of expanded clone.

TRBJ2-1 TRBD2 TRBV6-2/TRBV6-3 few CASSLDAGGNEQFF TGTGCCAGCAGCCTTGATGCGGGGGGCAATGAGCAGTTCTTC
TRBJ2-3 NA TRBV7-9 NA CASSSISQPSTDTQYF TGTGCCAGCAGCTCCATAAGCCAACCTAGCACAGATACGCAGTATTTT
TRBJ1-6 NA TRBV1 NA CTSSQDRYPNNSPLHF TGCACCAGCAGCCAAGATAGGTACCCGAATAATTCACCCCTCCACTTT
TRBJ2-1 TRBD1 TRBV27 NA CASSLRQGPTSYNEQFF TGTGCCAGCAGTTTAAGACAGGGCCCCACTAGTTACAATGAGCAGTTCTTC
TRBJ1-2 TRBD1 TRBV15 NA CATSRNPTGEGYTF TGTGCCACCAGCCGCAATCCGACAGGGGAGGGCTACACCTTC
TRBJ2-5 NA TRBV9 few CASSVGQYQETQYF TGTGCCAGCAGCGTCGGACAATATCAAGAGACCCAGTACTTC
TRBJ2-2 TRBD1 TRBV6-6 NA CASNPRQGPAGELFF TGTGCCAGCAACCCCCGACAGGGCCCCGCCGGGGAGCTGTTTTTT
TRBJ2-5 NA TRBV12-3/TRBV12-4 NA CASTFRGQETQYF TGTGCCAGCACCTTTAGGGGTCAAGAGACCCAGTACTTC
TRBJ1-3 TRBD1 TRBV4-2 NA CASSQDLGQGSGNTIYF TGTGCCAGCAGCCAAGATTTGGGACAGGGGTCTGGAAACACCATATATTTT
TRBJ1-5 NA TRBV19 NA CASREAGRPLNQPQHF TGTGCCAGTAGGGAGGCCGGCAGGCCCCTTAATCAGCCCCAGCATTTT
TRBJ2-7 NA TRBV6-5 NA CASLKGGTFEQYF TGTGCCAGCCTGAAGGGAGGTACGTTTGAGCAGTACTTC
TRBJ2-1 TRBD2 TRBV5-1 NA CASSPGSGWEGYNEQFF TGCGCCAGCAGCCCGGGCTCGGGGTGGGAGGGGTACAATGAGCAGTTCTTC
TRBJ2-7 NA TRBV4-1 NA CASSQDGDGPYEQYF TGCGCCAGCAGCCAAGATGGGGACGGACCCTACGAGCAGTACTTC
TRBJ2-1 TRBD2 TRBV5-1 NA CASSVWTSGSDEQFF TGCGCCAGCAGCGTCTGGACTAGCGGGAGCGATGAGCAGTTCTTC
TRBJ2-1 TRBD2 TRBV18 NA CASSLSGTSSYNEQFF TGTGCCAGCTCACTCTCAGGGACTAGCTCCTACAATGAGCAGTTCTTC
TRBJ2-3 NA TRBV20-1 NA CSASAGVGDTQYF TGCAGTGCTAGTGCGGGTGTCGGAGATACGCAGTATTTT
TRBJ2-1 TRBD2 TRBV28 NA CASLTSGKGEQFF TGTGCCAGCTTGACTAGCGGGAAGGGTGAGCAGTTCTTC
TRBJ1-2 NA TRBV7-2 NA CASSGTVNYGYTF TGTGCCAGCAGCGGGACTGTGAACTATGGCTACACCTTC
TRBJ1-5 TRBD1 TRBV28 NA CASSRTGRDSNQPQHF TGTGCCAGCAGCAGGACAGGGCGGGATAGCAATCAGCCCCAGCATTTT
TRBJ1-2 NA TRBV2 NA CASSERALGRGGYTF TGTGCCAGCAGTGAAAGGGCACTGGGTAGGGGTGGCTACACCTTC
TRBJ1-5 NA TRBV6-4 NA CASSDGINQPQHF TGTGCCAGCAGTGACGGGATCAATCAGCCCCAGCATTTT
TRBJ2-1 NA TRBV12-3/TRBV12-4 NA CASSLLYNEQFF TGTGCCAGCAGTTTGTTATACAATGAGCAGTTCTTC
TRBJ2-2 NA TRBV11-2 NA CASSLNSNTGELFF TGTGCCAGCAGCTTGAATTCTAACACCGGGGAGCTGTTTTTT
TRBJ1-2 NA TRBV6-5 NA CASSMGDAYGYTF TGTGCCAGCAGTATGGGCGACGCCTATGGCTACACCTTC
TRBJ2-1 NA TRBV11-2 NA CASSQHGTYNEQFF TGTGCCAGCAGCCAGCACGGGACTTACAATGAGCAGTTCTTC
TRBJ1-2 NA TRBV6-5 NA CASSSQGEAEGYTF TGTGCCAGCAGTTCACAGGGAGAGGCGGAGGGCTACACCTTC
TRBJ1-1 TRBD1 TRBV28 NA CASRPGTAAHYEAFF TGTGCCAGCAGACCGGGGACAGCAGCCCATTATGAAGCTTTCTTT
TRBJ1-2 NA TRBV7-9 NA CASSLAVFGPNYGYTF TGTGCCAGCAGCTTAGCGGTATTCGGCCCGAACTATGGCTACACCTTC
TRBJ2-7 NA TRBV7-2 NA CASRRGTLPYEQYF TGTGCCAGCAGGCGCGGGACCCTGCCATACGAGCAGTACTTC
TRBJ2-5 TRBD2 TRBV5-4 NA CASSFTSGRHQETQYF TGTGCCAGCAGCTTTACTAGCGGGAGGCACCAAGAGACCCAGTACTTC
TRBJ1-4 TRBD1 TRBV5-4 NA CASSLGQGATNEKLFF TGTGCCAGCAGCTTGGGACAGGGGGCAACTAATGAAAAACTGTTTTTT
TRBJ1-1 NA TRBV28 NA CASSLPGVNTEAFF TGTGCCAGCAGTTTACCAGGGGTGAACACTGAAGCTTTCTTT
TRBJ1-5 NA TRBV7-6 NA CASSPLRDGPQHF TGTGCCAGCAGCCCCCTCCGGGACGGCCCCCAGCATTTT
TRBJ2-3 TRBD2 TRBV9 NA CASSVAPTSGSTDTQYF TGTGCCAGCAGCGTAGCCCCGACTAGCGGAAGCACAGATACGCAGTATTTT
TRBJ2-1 NA TRBV4-2 NA CASSQDYGDEQFF TGTGCCAGCAGCCAAGATTATGGGGATGAGCAGTTCTTC
TRBJ2-1 TRBD1 TRBV9 NA CASSSRYRGGNEQFF TGTGCCAGCAGCTCACGTTACAGGGGCGGCAATGAGCAGTTCTTC
TRBJ2-3 NA TRBV5-4 NA CASALGPDTDTQYF TGTGCCAGCGCATTGGGACCCGACACAGATACGCAGTATTTT
TRBJ1-6 TRBD1 TRBV4-2 NA CASSLGTGEPDSPLHF TGTGCCAGCAGCCTTGGGACAGGGGAACCTGATTCACCCCTCCACTTT
TRBJ2-3 TRBD2 TRBV7-8 NA CASSLGLAGGPLPDTQYF TGTGCCAGCAGCCTCGGACTAGCGGGGGGGCCTTTGCCAGATACGCAGTATTTT
TRBJ1-2 NA TRBV28 once CASRSGEASDYTF TGTGCCAGCAGATCCGGTGAGGCGTCGGACTACACCTTC
TRBJ2-1 TRBD2 TRBV6-1 NA CASSEDWTSGSNEQFF TGTGCCAGCAGTGAAGATTGGACTAGCGGGAGTAATGAGCAGTTCTTC
TRBJ1-6 NA TRBV15 NA CATSRGPISPLHF TGTGCCACCAGCAGAGGACCTATCTCACCCCTCCACTTT
TRBJ2-7 TRBD1 TRBV6-5 once CASSHRDRGLYEQYF TGTGCCAGCAGTCACAGGGACAGGGGGCTCTACGAGCAGTACTTC
TRBJ2-1 NA TRBV4-2 NA CASSRASDRGDEQFF TGTGCCAGCAGCCGCGCATCGGATAGGGGGGATGAGCAGTTCTTC
TRBJ1-1 NA TRBV5-1 NA CASSLVGSGYTEAFF TGCGCCAGCAGCTTGGTCGGCTCGGGGTACACTGAAGCTTTCTTT
TRBJ1-5 TRBD1 TRBV7-2 NA CASSQRDRVSNQPQHF TGTGCCAGCAGCCAACGCGACAGGGTTAGCAATCAGCCCCAGCATTTT
TRBJ1-5 TRBD1 TRBV28 NA CASSWGTGTNQPQHF TGTGCCAGCAGTTGGGGGACAGGGACAAATCAGCCCCAGCATTTT
TRBJ2-5 TRBD1 TRBV7-9 medium-sized CASSFRQGALETQYF TGTGCCAGCAGCTTCCGACAGGGGGCATTAGAGACCCAGTACTTC
TRBJ2-7 TRBD1 TRBV28 NA CASGGGTGTGVYEQYF TGTGCCAGCGGTGGGGGGACCGGGACAGGGGTCTACGAGCAGTACTTC
TRBJ2-1 NA TRBV4-1 NA CASSLSGDEQFF TGCGCCAGCAGCCTGTCGGGGGATGAGCAGTTCTTC
TRBJ1-6 NA TRBV20-1 NA CSASLQGHYNSPLHF TGCAGTGCTAGTTTGCAAGGACACTATAATTCACCCCTCCACTTT